The 13 T cell receptor beta chains given below trace back to one sample, sequenced in a study of blood T cell repertoires in COVID-19. Sequenced by immunoSEQ multiplex PCR; TCRdb stores in-frame clones only, minus some. The data contain 200,000 to 250,000 clones, about 90% of them singletons. Material: PBMCs or T cells enriched from blood (not recorded which). The receptors come from a woman under 40 who had been exposed to COVID-19.

The chain joins TRBV10-3 to TRBJ2-2, with 9 bases lining up with TRBD1. This CDR3 has 16 residues. Germline V gene lookup returns CDR1 ENHRY and CDR2 SYGVKD. The ends lost 2 bases at V and 7 bases at J; junction bases unmatched: 8. The CDR3 DNA reads as TGTGCCATCAGTGAGAACATTGGGACAGGGATCGGGGAGCTGTTTTTT. Residues: CAISENIGTGIGELFF.

The chain carries TRBV19 and TRBJ1-5; perhaps TRBD1 as D (6 bases). The CDR3 is 15 residues long. The germline V and J ends were trimmed by 6 bases and 0 bases, with 12 bases remaining between them. Germline values: CDR1 LNHDA, CDR2 SQIVND (reference sequence). The CDR3 sequence is CASRTQGTSNQPQHF. The CDR3 DNA is TGTGCCAGTAGAACACAGGGAACTAGCAATCAGCCCCAGCATTTT. The variable domain in full, completed from reference TRBV19 and TRBJ1-5, reads DGGITQSPKYLFRKEGQNVTLSCEQNLNHDAMYWYRQDPGQGLRLIYYSQIVNDFQKGDIAEGYSVSREKKESFPLTVTSAQKNPTAFYLCASRTQGTSNQPQHFGDGTRLSIL.

This clone came up once. The chain carries TRBV7-8 and TRBJ2-7; 7 nucleotides match TRBD1. The trim removed 1 base at V and 4 bases at J, leaving 13 bases unmatched. CDR3 length equals 17 residues. CDR1 and CDR2 from the germline V gene are SGHVS and FQNEAQ. The CDR3 DNA follows: TGTGCCAGCAGCTTAGTGATTTTAGGACAGGATACTTACGAGCAGTACTTC. This encodes CASSLVILGQDTYEQYF.

The CDR3 sequence: CAWSPDSNEQYF. CDR3 bases: TGTGCCTGGAGTCCCGACAGCAACGAGCAGTACTTC. The rearrangement joins TRBV30 to TRBJ2-7; tentative D call: TRBD1 (5 bases). The V end lost 2 bases, the J end lost 5 bases, and 10 bases lay between the germline ends. Germline V lookup: CDR1 GTSNPN, CDR2 SVGIG (reference sequence). The CDR3 contains 12 residues.

The chain couples TRBV4-1 to TRBJ2-7; 7 bases are shared with TRBD2. V shed 0 bases, J shed 2 bases, and the junction held 7 bases outside the gene matches. The CDR3 sequence is 16 residues long. Per the germline V gene, CDR1 is MGHRA and CDR2 is YSYEKL. The CDR3 loop reads CASSQEGLADTYEQYF. DNA for the CDR3: TGCGCCAGCAGCCAAGAAGGCCTAGCGGACACCTACGAGCAGTACTTC.

V usage is TRBV30 and J usage is TRBJ1-6; D gene unclear. This CDR3 region has 13 residues. V lost 0 bases to trimming and J lost 7 bases, with 7 bases between them. The germline V gene encodes CDR1 GTSNPN and CDR2 SVGIG (reference sequence). CDR3 nucleotides: TGTGCCTGGAGTGTTTCGGGGAATTCACCCCTCCACTTT. Its translation: CAWSVSGNSPLHF.

V gene TRBV7-9 combines with J gene TRBJ1-4, with D hard to call. V was cut by 3 bases and J by 4 bases, with 6 bases left in between. CDR3 length: 13 amino acids. Germline lookup yields CDR1 SEHNR and CDR2 FQNEAQ (reference sequence). DNA of the CDR3: TGTGCCAGCAGCTTCGCCAGTAATGAAAAACTGTTTTTT. This codes for CASSFASNEKLFF.

The chain recombines TRBV2 with TRBJ1-6; D unresolved. V was trimmed by 4 bases and J by 14 bases, leaving 12 bases between them. Germline V CDR1 and CDR2: SNHLY, FYNNEI. There are 12 residues in the CDR3. The CDR3 here is CASSGPSRTLHF. The CDR3 DNA reads TGTGCCAGCAGTGGTCCCTCGCGGACCCTCCACTTT.

This clone was detected only once. The V call is TRBV7-6, the J call TRBJ2-1; TRBD2 matches at 10 bases. Germline loops: CDR1 SGHVS, CDR2 FNYEAQ. The CDR3 length is 15 residues. V trimming: 4 bases; J trimming: 8 bases; junction bases outside the gene matches: 8. In nucleotides, the CDR3 is TGTGCCAGCAGCTCTCTAGCGGGAGACACCGATGAGCAGTTCTTC. Its protein product is CASSSLAGDTDEQFF.

The J gene is TRBJ2-5, the V gene TRBV28; 12 bases match TRBD2. Per germline, CDR1 MDHEN and CDR2 SYDVKM. The CDR3 spans 15 residues. V trimming: 6 bases; J trimming: 2 bases; junction bases outside the gene matches: 4. In DNA form, the CDR3 reads TGTGCCAGCAGCAACGGACTAGCGGGACAAGAGACCCAGTACTTC. This translates into CASSNGLAGQETQYF.

This chain uses TRBV11-2 with TRBJ2-3; D not resolved. CDR3 size: 12 residues. The germline gives CDR1 SGHAT, CDR2 FQNNGV. The V gene lost 5 bases and the J gene lost 5 bases, with 8 bases spanning the gap. The CDR3 protein is CASSPRIDTQYF. CDR3 bases: TGTGCCAGCAGCCCCCGTATAGATACGCAGTATTTT.

This clone was seen many times. V and J are TRBV30 and TRBJ2-7, with TRBD1 identical over 7 bases. The V segment lost 3 bases and the J segment 6 bases; nucleotides outside the gene matches: 2. This CDR3 contains 11 residues. Germline V gives CDR1 GTSNPN, CDR2 SVGIG (reference sequence). The CDR3 loop reads CAWSTGVEQYF. For the CDR3, the DNA is TGTGCCTGGAGCACAGGGGTCGAGCAGTACTTC.

This clone appeared a few times. The chain employs TRBV6-2 or TRBV6-3 and TRBJ2-7; 9 nucleotides match TRBD1. This CDR3 has 16 amino acids. Trimming at V came to 1 base and at J to 2 bases, leaving 6 bases not matched to a gene. CDR1 and CDR2 from the germline V gene are MNHEY and SVGEGT. This chain's CDR3 is CASSYFLGQGAYEQYF. The CDR3, as DNA: TGTGCCAGCAGTTACTTTTTGGGACAGGGTGCCTACGAGCAGTACTTC.